The 10 T cell receptor beta chains in this list originate from one sample, sequenced in a study of blood T cell repertoires in COVID-19. The table came from immunoSEQ multiplex PCR; TCRdb's copy has only in-frame clones and leaves some out. This sample has tens of thousands of clones, with approximately 89% found just once. The sample taken for sequencing was peripheral blood. All receptors derive from a man in his forties or fifties with acute or convalescent COVID-19.

This chain links TRBV28 with TRBJ2-4; TRBD2 is a possible D gene (6 bases). The CDR3 is made up of 16 amino acids. Trimming cost V 5 bases and J 8 bases, with 22 bases left between them. Looked up from germline, CDR1 is MDHEN and CDR2 is SYDVKM. This CDR3 is CASSPTRGRGIDIQYF. For the CDR3, the DNA is TGTGCCAGCAGTCCTACCCGAGGTCGGGGGATAGACATTCAGTACTTC.

The gene calls are TRBV7-9 and TRBJ1-1; 11 bases align to TRBD1. Per the germline V gene, CDR1 is SEHNR and CDR2 is FQNEAQ (reference sequence). V lost 5 bases, J lost 0 bases, and 5 bases stayed unmatched. This CDR3 comprises 16 residues. CDR3 coding DNA: TGTGCCAGCAGCCGGACAGGGGGCGCGATGAACACTGAAGCTTTCTTT. Protein sequence: CASSRTGGAMNTEAFF. The full variable domain, with the rest looked up from reference TRBV7-9 and TRBJ1-1, is DTGVSQNPRHKITKRGQNVTFRCDPISEHNRLYWYRQTLGQGPEFLTYFQNEAQLEKSRLLSDRFSAERPKGSFSTLEIQRTEQGDSAMYLCASSRTGGAMNTEAFFGQGTRLTVV.

The chain is built from TRBV3-1 (or the pseudogene TRBV3-2) and TRBJ2-1; D is unresolved. The CDR3 loop spans 14 amino acids. V lost 0 bases and J 8 bases, leaving 11 bases between the germline ends. Germline values: CDR1 LGHDT, CDR2 YNNKEL (reference sequence). This CDR3 reads CASSQDPARDEQFF. CDR3 coding DNA: TGTGCCAGCAGCCAAGATCCCGCGCGCGATGAGCAGTTCTTC.

The CDR3 reads CASSDRASEAFF. CDR3 in DNA: TGTGCCAGCAGTGACAGGGCGAGTGAAGCTTTCTTT. The V and J genes are TRBV2 and TRBJ1-1; the D gene is possibly TRBD1 (5 bases). The CDR3 loop spans 12 amino acids. V lost 3 bases, J lost 7 bases, and 9 bases lay in between. The germline V gene encodes CDR1 SNHLY and CDR2 FYNNEI.

A note on this clone: A much larger clone differs from this one at a single base, so this may be a read error. The chain joins TRBV12-3 or TRBV12-4 to TRBJ1-5; no firm D call. There are 12 residues in the CDR3. The V end lost 3 bases, the J end lost 4 bases, and 4 bases lay between the germline ends. CDR3 DNA sequence: TGTGCCAGCAGTTTCGGGAATCAGCCCCAGCATTTT. Residues: CASSFGNQPQHF.

In the case of this clone: Relative to the germline gene, one junction end is altered; a read error may explain this. This rearrangement joins TRBV11-2 to TRBJ1-1; 8 nucleotides align to TRBD1. The CDR3 consists of 12 residues. Germline V gene sequence: CDR1 SGHAT, CDR2 FQNNGV. The chain's CDR3 is CASSLGGQVGVF. The CDR3, as DNA: TGTGCCAGCAGCTTAGGGGGACAGGTGGGCGTTTTT.

The chain uses TRBV11-3 and TRBJ2-1; D may be TRBD1 (5 bases). V lost 3 bases, J lost 8 bases, and 8 bases lay in between. Germline V lookup: CDR1 SGHNT, CDR2 YENEEA. The CDR3 spans 12 residues. The CDR3 spells CASSFQGDEQFF. As DNA, the CDR3 is TGTGCCAGCAGCTTTCAGGGCGATGAGCAGTTCTTC.

This chain connects TRBV6-2 or TRBV6-3 to TRBJ2-7; weak D call: TRBD1 (5 bases). Trimming pared 4 bases from V and 4 bases from J, leaving 17 bases between. Germline CDR1 and CDR2: MNHEY and SVGEGT. The CDR3 runs to 15 residues. The CDR3 sequence: CASSFRQRVLYEQYF. The CDR3 DNA follows: TGTGCCAGCAGTTTCCGACAGAGAGTTTTGTACGAGCAGTACTTC.

The rearrangement joins TRBV5-5 to TRBJ2-7, with D possibly matching TRBD1 (5 bases). CDR3 size: 14 residues. Looked up from germline, CDR1 is SGHKS and CDR2 is YYEKEE (reference sequence). The V and J ends lost 0 bases and 5 bases respectively, with 12 bases between them. CDR3 in amino acids: CASSLGHAQDEQYV. The DNA for the CDR3 is TGTGCCAGCAGCTTGGGGCATGCACAGGACGAGCAGTACGTC.

The chain joins TRBV7-6 to TRBJ2-2; 10 nucleotides agree with TRBD2. Germline loops: CDR1 SGHVS, CDR2 FNYEAQ. The CDR3 length is 16 residues. The trim removed 5 bases at V and 3 bases at J, leaving 6 bases unmatched. The CDR3 sequence is CASSRTSGVDTGELFF. CDR3 DNA: TGTGCCAGCAGCCGGACTAGCGGCGTTGACACCGGGGAGCTGTTTTTT. Filled out from reference TRBV7-6 and TRBJ2-2, the complete variable domain reads GAGVSQSPRYKVTKRGQDVALRCDPISGHVSLYWYRQALGQGPEFLTYFNYEAQQDKSGLPNDRFSAERPEGSISTLTIQRTEQRDSAMYRCASSRTSGVDTGELFFGEGSRLTVL.